The clone carrying this T cell receptor (beta chain) has a handful of counts. The CDR3 sequence is 11 residues long. Trimming took 1 base from V and 6 from J, leaving 4 bases between them. Per germline, CDR1 LGHDT and CDR2 YNNKEL (reference sequence). Primers used in a second PCR of roughly 6 to 11 cycles were a sample-barcoded 5' primer and a J-beta primer mix. From the 5' RACE reads, TCRdb called clonotypes with MiXCR, one entry per CDR3 protein. The table lists 600,000 to 850,000 distinct CDR3 sequences, around 25% of them singletons, with around 9.2% in the top ten. The data stem from a study of blood T cells in healthy people across ages. The same sample was also used in a study of T cells of mothers and their children. That report adds: Whether related or unrelated, pairs show similar shaping of TCR recombination output by thymic selection.

Material for sequencing was blood. This clonotype originated in a boy younger than 18 in good health. The chain uses TRBV3-1 and TRBJ2-7; unclear D gene. CDR3 in DNA: TGTGCCAGCAGCCAAGTGGCCGAGCAGTACTTC. As protein: CASSQVAEQYF.